This T cell receptor beta chain was sequenced in a study of cytomegalovirus exposure and HLA in healthy donors. Assay used: immunoSEQ multiplex PCR; TCRdb lists only in-frame clones, some missing. The sample yields more than 140,000 clones, 85% to 90% seen once. The donors were part of the validation cohort of around 110 subjects. That cohort was separate from the first cohort, which comprised about 670 subjects. The CDR3 is 15 residues long. CDR1 and CDR2 from the germline V gene are MDHEN and SYDVKM. The germline V and J ends were trimmed by 4 bases and 3 bases, with 16 bases remaining between them. Findings of the study overall: Associated with cytomegalovirus, according to the listing, were 150 to 200 TCR beta chains. Most TCR sequences showed up rarely, but some public TCRs showed up in many donors.

Note on this clone: Its specificity is unknown.

Material: PBMCs. V gene TRBV28 combines with J gene TRBJ2-7; a possible D gene is TRBD2 (6 bases). The TCR was taken from a woman aged 18-30 years in good health and CMV-seropositive. The CDR3 loop reads CASSSTQRVLYEQYF. Written as DNA, the CDR3 is TGTGCCAGCAGTTCAACCCAGCGGGTCCTCTACGAGCAGTACTTC.